One sample yielded the 26 T cell receptor beta chains listed below, sequenced in a study of glioma-infiltrating T cells after dendritic cell vaccination. This table comes from immunoSEQ multiplex PCR, and its TCRdb copy is limited to in-frame clones, with some not included. Here the sample spans about 95,000 clones, about 85% being singletons. The sequenced sample was blood, obtained before dendritic cell vaccination. The receptors shown here come from a human donor with glioblastoma.

CDR3 sequence reads: CATSRDLLAGGAETQYF. CDR3 in DNA: TGTGCCACCAGCAGAGACCTGCTAGCGGGGGGGGCGGAGACCCAGTACTTC. The rearrangement joins TRBV15 to TRBJ2-5, with TRBD2 matching 12 bases. Germline V lookup: CDR1 LNHNV, CDR2 YYDKDF (reference sequence). Trimming cost V 0 bases and J 5 bases; bases outside gene matches: 7. This CDR3 has 17 amino acids.

The chain couples TRBV27 to TRBJ1-6, with 9 bases identical to TRBD1. Germline trimming cut 0 bases from V and 10 bases from J; bases unmatched to any gene: 7. The CDR3 spans 16 residues. From germline, CDR1 is MNHEY and CDR2 SMNVEV (reference sequence). Written as DNA, the CDR3 is TGTGCCAGCAGTTTATCCGCCGGGACAGGGATGTCACCCCTCCACTTT. Its protein product is CASSLSAGTGMSPLHF.

The chain carries TRBV4-2 and TRBJ1-5, with D perhaps matching TRBD1 (5 bases). V was cut by 1 base and J by 0 bases, with 10 bases left in between. Looked up from germline, CDR1 is LGHNA and CDR2 is YNFKEQ. CDR3 length: 16 amino acids. CDR3 in amino acids: CASSQGYRYSNQPQHF. The CDR3, as DNA: TGTGCCAGCAGCCAAGGCTACAGGTATAGCAATCAGCCCCAGCATTTT.

This chain links TRBV6-5 with TRBJ1-1; 11 nucleotides match TRBD1. The CDR3 is 15 residues long. CDR1 is MNHEY and CDR2 is SVGAGI in the germline V gene. V dropped 6 bases and J dropped 7; count of bases not matched to a gene: 10. The CDR3 protein is CASRTRTGGEGEAFF. In DNA form, the CDR3 reads TGTGCCAGCAGAACCAGGACAGGGGGCGAAGGTGAAGCTTTCTTT.

This sequence joins TRBV6-5 and TRBJ2-1, with 10 bases that match TRBD2. Germline trimming cut 6 bases from V and 12 bases from J; bases unmatched to any gene: 14. CDR3 size: 15 residues. Germline V gene data show CDR1 as MNHEY and CDR2 as SVGAGI. The CDR3: CASSRPGLADYLQFF. CDR3 DNA sequence: TGTGCCAGCAGCCGCCCCGGACTAGCGGACTATCTGCAGTTCTTC.

The chain uses TRBV9 and TRBJ2-7, with 11 bases that match TRBD1. The CDR3 loop spans 15 amino acids. The germline CDR1 and CDR2 sequences are SGDLS and YYNGEE. The V and J ends lost 3 bases and 7 bases, in that order; junction bases with no gene match: 9. The CDR3 sequence: CASSGGQGAIREQYF. CDR3 nucleotide sequence: TGTGCCAGCAGCGGAGGACAGGGGGCTATTCGGGAGCAGTACTTC.

The chain is built from TRBV6-4 and TRBJ2-1; D remains ambiguous. Germline-derived CDR1 and CDR2 are MRHNA and SNTAGT. The CDR3 has 15 residues. The V gene lost 3 bases and the J gene lost 0 bases, with 9 bases spanning the gap. The CDR3 loop is CASSEGGSSYNEQFF. The CDR3 DNA reads TGTGCCAGCAGTGAAGGCGGAAGCTCCTACAATGAGCAGTTCTTC.

The gene calls are TRBV6-5 and TRBJ2-7; D not resolved. V lost 4 bases and J 4 bases, leaving 17 bases between the germline ends. CDR1 and CDR2 from the germline V gene are MNHEY and SVGAGI. The CDR3 is 15 residues long. CDR3 residues: CASSSPSAGIYEQYF. Written as DNA, the CDR3 is TGTGCCAGCAGTTCCCCTTCCGCAGGAATTTACGAGCAGTACTTC.

The J gene is TRBJ2-3, the V gene TRBV25-1, with 13 bases fitting TRBD2. Germline values: CDR1 MGHDK, CDR2 SYGVNS. V lost 5 bases and J lost 2; bases outside the gene matches: 7. CDR3 length equals 17 residues. For the CDR3, the DNA is TGTGCCAGCAGTAGCTTGGGACTAGCGGGACCCACAGATACGCAGTATTTT. This encodes CASSSLGLAGPTDTQYF.

V usage is TRBV6-5 and J usage is TRBJ2-7, with 7 bases identical to TRBD1. Germline values: CDR1 MNHEY, CDR2 SVGAGI. This CDR3 contains 14 residues. With 6 bases clipped from V and 2 bases from J, the junction kept 7 bases outside the gene matches. The CDR3 protein is CASRPQGWPYEQYF. CDR3 DNA: TGTGCCAGCAGACCACAGGGGTGGCCCTACGAGCAGTACTTC.

DNA of the CDR3: TGCGCCAGCAGCTTGGTAGGCAGGCCGAACACTGAAGCTTTCTTT. It codes for CASSLVGRPNTEAFF. The chain couples TRBV5-1 to TRBJ1-1; D unresolved. This CDR3 has 15 amino acids. V dropped 0 bases and J dropped 1 base, with 10 bases sitting between them. Germline V lookup: CDR1 SGHRS, CDR2 YFSETQ. Complete variable domain (other parts from reference TRBV5-1 and TRBJ1-1): KAGVTQTPRYLIKTRGQQVTLSCSPISGHRSVSWYQQTPGQGLQFLFEYFSETQRNKGNFPGRFSGRQFSNSRSEMNVSTLELGDSALYLCASSLVGRPNTEAFFGQGTRLTVV.

The V call is TRBV10-1, the J call TRBJ1-3; D is unresolved. CDR1 and CDR2 (germline): WNHNN, SYGVQD (reference sequence). The V gene lost 3 bases and the J gene lost 2 bases, with 8 bases spanning the gap. CDR3 length equals 14 residues. The CDR3 sequence: CASSENPAGNTIYF. The CDR3 coding sequence is TGCGCCAGCAGTGAAAACCCAGCTGGAAACACCATATATTTT.

The chain carries TRBV7-9 and TRBJ1-2; TRBD1 is a possible D gene (6 bases). V lost 5 bases, J lost 4 bases, and 11 bases lay in between. Germline-derived CDR1 and CDR2 are SEHNR and FQNEAQ (reference sequence). The CDR3 consists of 13 residues. CDR3 region: CASSPGDIYGYTF. The CDR3 DNA sequence: TGTGCCAGCAGCCCCGGGGACATCTATGGCTACACCTTC.

The V and J genes are TRBV9 and TRBJ2-3, with 8 nucleotides matching TRBD1. The V gene end was trimmed by 5 bases and the J gene end by 4 bases; junction bases not matched to a gene: 6. The germline CDR1 and CDR2 sequences are SGDLS and YYNGEE. The CDR3 covers 14 residues. CDR3 DNA: TGTGCCAGCAGTTGGACAGGGCTCCCAGATACGCAGTATTTT. Encoded protein: CASSWTGLPDTQYF.

This sequence joins TRBV7-9 and TRBJ2-3; D possibly corresponds to TRBD1 (5 bases). CDR1 and CDR2 from the germline V gene are SEHNR and FQNEAQ (reference sequence). Trimming stripped 4 bases from V and 2 bases from J, with 10 bases between. The CDR3 consists of 14 residues. The CDR3 DNA sequence: TGTGCCAGCAGCTCGGACACTAACACAGATACGCAGTATTTT. Translated, it gives CASSSDTNTDTQYF.

The chain employs TRBV5-8 and TRBJ1-2; 7 bases align to TRBD1. Trimming cost V 2 bases and J 3 bases; bases outside gene matches: 4. The CDR3 consists of 14 residues. CDR1 and CDR2 (germline): SGHTS, YDEGEE. CDR3 loop: CASSFTGVDYGYTF. The CDR3 nucleotides read TGTGCCAGCAGCTTTACAGGGGTGGACTATGGCTACACCTTC.

The rearrangement links TRBV6-5 to TRBJ2-7; D might be TRBD2 (7 bases). CDR3 length equals 15 residues. The V gene lost 6 bases and the J gene lost 2 bases, with 17 bases spanning the gap. Germline lookup yields CDR1 MNHEY and CDR2 SVGAGI. The CDR3 DNA sequence: TGTGCCAGCAGCCCGAGGCGGGGGCCGACCTACGAGCAGTACTTC. Translating gives CASSPRRGPTYEQYF.

This clone appeared a few times. The chain uses TRBV4-1 and TRBJ2-7; TRBD1 is a possible D gene (6 bases). Deletions cut 2 bases from V and 3 bases from J, with 14 bases between. The CDR3 contains 15 residues. The germline gives CDR1 MGHRA, CDR2 YSYEKL. CDR3 protein: CASSQQTGRVYEQYF. The DNA of the CDR3 is TGCGCCAGCAGCCAACAGACAGGTCGTGTCTACGAGCAGTACTTC.

V usage is TRBV18 and J usage is TRBJ2-1; 8 nucleotides line up with TRBD1. Germline loops: CDR1 KGHSH, CDR2 LQKENI. The J segment lost 0 bases and the V segment lost 6 bases, leaving 4 bases of the junction unmatched. The CDR3 is 15 residues long. The CDR3 sequence: CASSPGGFSYNEQFF. Written as DNA, the CDR3 is TGTGCCAGCTCTCCAGGGGGCTTCTCCTACAATGAGCAGTTCTTC.

The chain employs TRBV5-1 and TRBJ1-1, with D uncertain. V was trimmed by 0 bases and J by 3 bases, leaving 6 bases between them. The CDR3 extends over 13 amino acids. Germline V gene lookup returns CDR1 SGHRS and CDR2 YFSETQ. CDR3 protein: CASSLDEYTEAFF. The CDR3 nucleotides read TGCGCCAGCAGCTTGGACGAGTACACTGAAGCTTTCTTT. Drawing the rest from reference TRBV5-1 and TRBJ1-1, the complete variable domain is KAGVTQTPRYLIKTRGQQVTLSCSPISGHRSVSWYQQTPGQGLQFLFEYFSETQRNKGNFPGRFSGRQFSNSRSEMNVSTLELGDSALYLCASSLDEYTEAFFGQGTRLTVV.

The rearrangement joins TRBV10-3 to TRBJ2-7, with 11 bases aligning to TRBD1. The CDR3 sequence is 16 residues long. Trimming removed 5 bases from V and 2 bases from J; junction bases left unmatched: 8. Germline CDR1 reads ENHRY; CDR2 reads SYGVKD. The CDR3 DNA reads TGTGCCATCAGTAGTAGGGGACAGGGGGGGACCTACGAGCAGTACTTC. Protein: CAISSRGQGGTYEQYF.

Only a few counts were recorded for this clone. This chain connects TRBV6-5 to TRBJ1-2, with a weak D call TRBD1 (6 bases). The CDR3 contains 12 residues. Per germline, CDR1 MNHEY and CDR2 SVGAGI. Between the trimmed V and J ends, which lost 10 bases and 6 bases, there was a span of 15 bases. The CDR3 region is CATVTGMNGYTF. CDR3 nucleotide sequence: TGTGCCACCGTAACAGGGATGAATGGCTACACCTTC.

The V gene is TRBV11-3, the J gene TRBJ1-1; no clear D. Germline CDR1 is SGHNT and CDR2 is YENEEA. V was cut by 5 bases and J by 1 base, with 8 bases left in between. This CDR3 is 13 amino acids long. CDR3 loop: CASSPLANTEAFF. For the CDR3, the DNA is TGTGCCAGCAGCCCTCTAGCGAACACTGAAGCTTTCTTT.

The chain employs TRBV11-2 and TRBJ1-1; D not resolved. Germline assignment: CDR1 SGHAT and CDR2 FQNNGV. The V gene lost 5 bases and the J gene lost 2 bases, with 3 bases spanning the gap. This CDR3 contains 11 residues. CDR3 sequence: CASSLNTEAFF. CDR3 coding DNA: TGTGCCAGCAGCCTTAACACTGAAGCTTTCTTT.

Only a few counts were recorded for this clone. The chain couples TRBV27 to TRBJ1-1; 9 bases agree with TRBD1. V lost 1 base and J lost 3; bases outside the gene matches: 3. CDR1 MNHEY and CDR2 SMNVEV come from the germline V gene (reference sequence). The CDR3 loop spans 15 amino acids. The CDR3 spells CASSLYDRGDTEAFF. CDR3 nucleotide sequence: TGTGCCAGCAGTTTATACGACAGGGGGGACACTGAAGCTTTCTTT.

The rearrangement links TRBV5-4 to TRBJ2-1; no clear D gene. Germline V gene data show CDR1 as SGHNT and CDR2 as YYREEE (reference sequence). Trimming left V 0 bases short and J 0 bases short, with 7 bases between. This CDR3 region has 15 residues. The CDR3 loop reads CASSLDRASYNEQFF. The CDR3 bases are TGTGCCAGCAGCTTGGATCGAGCCTCCTACAATGAGCAGTTCTTC.